This TCR beta chain was recorded in a study of response to subunit inactivated influenza vaccine. Study observations and caveats: Authors suggested each seasonal influenza vaccination recruits few new T cells.

A few counts support this clonotype. The antigen remains unidentified. TCRdb ran MiXCR on the RT-PCR reads and lists one entry per CDR3 protein. The sample lists about 780,000 distinct CDR3 sequences, about 18% occurring once. Trimming took 2 bases from V and 2 from J; bases not matched to a gene: 2. The CDR3 spans 16 residues. V gene TRBV12-3 or TRBV12-4 combines with J gene TRBJ1-3, with 11 bases fitting TRBD1. Sequencing used PBMCs from blood, obtained around 5 days after vaccination. The TCR sequence derives from a man between 50 and 59 years old who received an inactivated influenza vaccine. CDR3 in amino acids: CASSLLDRGPGNTIYF. CDR3 nucleotide sequence: TGTGCCAGCAGTTTATTGGACAGGGGGCCTGGAAACACCATATATTTT.